The 26 T cell receptor beta chains below were found in one sample sequenced in a study of siplizumab effects on memory and regulatory T cells. Measured with immunoSEQ multiplex PCR; TCRdb has only the in-frame clones, and not every one. The sample holds 85,000 to 130,000 clones; about 91% are singletons and the top ten take around 2.6%. The sequenced sample was CD4+ T cells sorted from blood. These receptors were taken from a human donor in good health. Some clones in this sample may be carry-over from other donors' samples.

The J gene is TRBJ2-2, the V gene TRBV19; D could derive from TRBD1 or TRBD2 (5 bases each). The germline V and J ends were trimmed by 3 bases and 3 bases, with 11 bases remaining between them. Germline V gene lookup returns CDR1 LNHDA and CDR2 SQIVND (reference sequence). CDR3 length equals 15 residues. The CDR3 nucleotides are TGTGCCAGTAGTATTGTCGGGGCCCACACCGGGGAGCTGTTTTTT. This sequence encodes CASSIVGAHTGELFF.

J is TRBJ2-4 and V is TRBV2; no definite D call. Germline lookup yields CDR1 SNHLY and CDR2 FYNNEI. The CDR3 length is 16 residues. The V end was cut by 6 bases, the J end by 0 bases, with 15 bases between. CDR3 sequence (DNA): TGTGCCAGCAGCCCAAATCCAATCCTAGCCAAAAACATTCAGTACTTC. Protein product: CASSPNPILAKNIQYF.

The chain is built from TRBV5-1 and TRBJ1-2; 9 nucleotides agree with TRBD1. This CDR3 is 15 amino acids long. Germline CDR1 is SGHRS and CDR2 is YFSETQ. The V gene end was trimmed by 4 bases and the J gene end by 7 bases; junction bases not matched to a gene: 11. The CDR3 loop reads CASSPNRDRVAGYTF. The DNA for the CDR3 is TGCGCCAGCAGCCCAAACCGGGACAGGGTGGCTGGCTACACCTTC.

The V call is TRBV5-8, the J call TRBJ1-3; no reliable D call. The CDR3 sequence is 15 residues long. V dropped 4 bases and J dropped 0 bases, with 11 bases sitting between them. In germline, CDR1 is SGHTS, CDR2 YDEGEE. The CDR3 nucleotides read TGTGCCAGCAGCCCCATACCCAGCTCTGGAAACACCATATATTTT. Protein sequence: CASSPIPSSGNTIYF.

This clone was observed a single time. The chain uses TRBV2 and TRBJ1-6; 7 positions agree with TRBD1. V shed 7 bases, J shed 7 bases, and the junction held 7 bases outside the gene matches. Germline CDR1 SNHLY, CDR2 FYNNEI. The CDR3 runs to 14 residues. The CDR3 reads CASKPRGWNSPLHF. CDR3 nucleotide sequence: TGTGCCAGCAAGCCCAGGGGGTGGAATTCACCCCTCCACTTT.

The chain uses TRBV7-3 and TRBJ1-1, with D hard to call. Germline V gene lookup returns CDR1 SGHTA and CDR2 FQGTGA. This CDR3 is built from 14 residues. Trimming removed 2 bases at V and 2 bases at J, with 9 bases between. DNA for the CDR3: TGTGCCAGCAGCTTAGGTACACACAACACTGAAGCTTTCTTT. Translating gives CASSLGTHNTEAFF.

This clone has a single count. The chain uses TRBV19 and TRBJ1-5, with D unresolved. The V end lost 4 bases, the J end lost 5 bases, and 9 bases lay between the germline ends. The CDR3 loop spans 13 amino acids. Germline lookup yields CDR1 LNHDA and CDR2 SQIVND (reference sequence). CDR3 in amino acids: CASSSSTDQPQHF. The CDR3 bases are TGTGCCAGTAGTAGTTCAACAGATCAGCCCCAGCATTTT.

This chain uses TRBV2 with TRBJ2-3; 11 nucleotides align to TRBD2. Per the germline V gene, CDR1 is SNHLY and CDR2 is FYNNEI. The V segment lost 6 bases and the J segment 1 base; nucleotides outside the gene matches: 12. CDR3 length: 18 amino acids. CDR3 region: CASRRLAGTLLGTDTQYF. The CDR3, as DNA: TGTGCCAGCAGACGACTAGCGGGAACGCTACTCGGCACAGATACGCAGTATTTT.

V usage is TRBV19 and J usage is TRBJ2-6, with TRBD1 as a possible D gene (8 bases). Between the trimmed V and J ends, which lost 6 bases and 2 bases, there was a span of 17 bases. Germline V lookup: CDR1 LNHDA, CDR2 SQIVND (reference sequence). The length of the CDR3 is 17 residues. In DNA, the CDR3 is TGTGCCAGTAGCCAAAGGACAGGGAGGGCTGGGGCCAACGTCCTGACTTTC. As protein: CASSQRTGRAGANVLTF.

The rearrangement uses TRBV27 and TRBJ2-7; D is ambiguous. The CDR3 is 13 amino acids. Looked up from germline, CDR1 is MNHEY and CDR2 is SMNVEV (reference sequence). Trimming shortened V by 6 bases and J by 2 bases, and 11 bases separated the two germline ends. In DNA form, the CDR3 reads TGTGCCAGCAGGCCAGGTGGGACCTACGAGCAGTACTTC. Translated, it gives CASRPGGTYEQYF.

The J gene is TRBJ1-2, the V gene TRBV5-1; maybe TRBD1 (5 bases). This CDR3 contains 14 residues. Trimming stripped 2 bases from V and 5 bases from J, with 13 bases between. Germline CDR1 and CDR2: SGHRS and YFSETQ. The CDR3 DNA follows: TGCGCCAGCAGCTTACAGGAAACTCAATATGGCTACACCTTC. This translates into CASSLQETQYGYTF.

V and J are TRBV5-6 and TRBJ1-3, with D perhaps matching TRBD1 (5 bases). CDR3 length: 16 amino acids. V was cut by 3 bases and J by 4 bases, with 17 bases left in between. The germline CDR1 and CDR2 sequences are SGHDT and YYEEEE. CDR3 loop: CASSSSGGARGNTIYF. The CDR3 nucleotides are TGTGCCAGCAGCTCCTCCGGGGGAGCTCGCGGAAACACCATATATTTT.

J is TRBJ2-3 and V is TRBV15; 9 bases line up with TRBD1. The trim removed 5 bases at V and 4 bases at J, leaving 7 bases unmatched. CDR1 is LNHNV and CDR2 is YYDKDF in the germline V gene (reference sequence). This CDR3 has 15 amino acids. CDR3 nucleotides: TGTGCCACCAGCGGGGGACAGGGTCACTCAGATACGCAGTATTTT. It is translated as CATSGGQGHSDTQYF. The full variable domain, its missing parts supplied by reference TRBV15 and TRBJ2-3, is DAMVIQNPRYQVTQFGKPVTLSCSQTLNHNVMYWYQQKSSQAPKLLFHYYDKDFNNEADTPDNFQSRRPNTSFCFLDIRSPGLGDTAMYLCATSGGQGHSDTQYFGPGTRLTVL.

The rearrangement joins TRBV9 to TRBJ2-1; D is unclear. CDR3 length: 12 residues. Germline V gives CDR1 SGDLS, CDR2 YYNGEE. Trimming removed 6 bases from V and 12 bases from J, with 16 bases in between. The CDR3 DNA reads TGTGCCAGCAACAACCAGCCCGATCCGCAGTTCTTC. It codes for CASNNQPDPQFF.

The genes are TRBV30 and TRBJ2-2; D possibly corresponds to TRBD1 (5 bases). Per germline, CDR1 GTSNPN and CDR2 SVGIG (reference sequence). The CDR3 is made up of 14 amino acids. V was pared by 2 bases and J by 2 bases, with 9 bases between. CDR3 nucleotides: TGTGCCTGGAGTTGGGGCCTTAACACCGGGGAGCTGTTTTTT. Its translation: CAWSWGLNTGELFF.

The gene calls are TRBV15 and TRBJ1-2, with D possibly TRBD1 on 6 matching bases. The CDR3 runs 17 residues. V was cut by 2 bases and J by 6 bases, with 22 bases left in between. Germline V gene data show CDR1 as LNHNV and CDR2 as YYDKDF (reference sequence). CDR3 in amino acids: CATSRPSASGVADGYTF. As DNA, the CDR3 is TGTGCCACCAGCAGACCTTCGGCTTCAGGGGTAGCGGATGGCTACACCTTC.

This clone showed up just once. The CDR3 loop is CASSPPRQGPNEKLFF. The CDR3 region has the DNA TGTGCCAGCAGTCCCCCTCGACAGGGGCCTAATGAAAAACTGTTTTTT. The chain carries TRBV2 and TRBJ1-4; 8 positions match TRBD1. The junction had 8 bases not matched to a gene; V was cut back by 5 bases and J by 3 bases. There are 16 residues in the CDR3. Germline V gene sequence: CDR1 SNHLY, CDR2 FYNNEI.

The chain joins TRBV7-9 to TRBJ2-7; 8 nucleotides align to TRBD2. Trimming removed 3 bases from V and 1 base from J; junction bases left unmatched: 2. This CDR3 contains 14 residues. Germline loops: CDR1 SEHNR, CDR2 FQNEAQ (reference sequence). CDR3 sequence: CASSFPGGSYEQYF. The CDR3 DNA reads TGTGCCAGCAGCTTCCCGGGAGGGTCCTACGAGCAGTACTTC.

The rearrangement uses TRBV19 and TRBJ1-2; D is unresolved. The CDR3 extends over 15 amino acids. Per the germline V gene, CDR1 is LNHDA and CDR2 is SQIVND (reference sequence). Between the trimmed V and J ends, which lost 7 bases and 3 bases, there was a span of 18 bases. CDR3 region: CASTPSRREHYGYTF. The CDR3, as DNA: TGTGCCAGTACCCCGTCCCGACGGGAACACTATGGCTACACCTTC.

J is TRBJ2-1 and V is TRBV27; 10 positions agree with TRBD1. V dropped 9 bases and J dropped 7; count of bases not matched to a gene: 15. The CDR3 loop spans 16 amino acids. Germline CDR1 MNHEY, CDR2 SMNVEV (reference sequence). The CDR3 bases are TGTGCCAGTGAACTTGTTGGGACAGGGGTAAGGAATGAGCAGTTCTTC. It yields the protein CASELVGTGVRNEQFF.

This sequence joins TRBV6-5 and TRBJ2-1, with 9 bases aligning to TRBD2. The CDR3 consists of 15 residues. Germline CDR1 MNHEY, CDR2 SVGAGI. J lost 0 bases, V lost 6 bases, and 3 bases had no gene match. CDR3 nucleotides: TGTGCCAGCAGAGATAGCGGGAGCTCCTACAATGAGCAGTTCTTC. Its protein is CASRDSGSSYNEQFF.

V gene TRBV7-3 combines with J gene TRBJ1-1; D not resolved. This CDR3 region has 10 residues. Trimming pared 5 bases from V and 10 bases from J, leaving 8 bases between. In germline, CDR1 is SGHTA, CDR2 FQGTGA. The CDR3 bases are TGTGCCAGCAGCCGACGGGCAGCTTTCTTT. Its protein product is CASSRRAAFF.

V and J are TRBV4-2 and TRBJ2-2, with 11 bases fitting TRBD1. Germline CDR1 LGHNA, CDR2 YNFKEQ. The CDR3 runs to 16 residues. With V trimmed by 6 bases and J by 3 bases, 6 bases remained unmatched. CDR3 coding DNA: TGTGCCAGCAGTCCGGACAGGGGGCAGGACACCGGGGAGCTGTTTTTT. The encoded protein is CASSPDRGQDTGELFF.

V usage is TRBV6-5 and J usage is TRBJ2-7; D may be TRBD1 (6 bases). CDR1 MNHEY and CDR2 SVGAGI come from the germline V gene. Trimming removed 5 bases at V and 5 bases at J, with 10 bases between. This CDR3 spans 12 amino acids. The CDR3 here is CASSATGHEQYF. The CDR3 DNA reads TGTGCCAGCAGTGCGACAGGTCACGAGCAGTACTTC.

The genes are TRBV2 and TRBJ2-7, with D perhaps TRBD2 (6 bases). Trimming removed 4 bases from V and 3 bases from J, with 19 bases in between. Germline CDR1 SNHLY, CDR2 FYNNEI. The CDR3 is 16 amino acids. The chain's CDR3 is CASSGFRVGLNYEQYF. The CDR3, as DNA: TGTGCCAGCAGTGGATTCCGTGTGGGACTCAACTACGAGCAGTACTTC.

This chain links TRBV7-2 with TRBJ2-5, with 10 bases identical to TRBD2. The germline CDR1 and CDR2 sequences are SGHTA and FQGNSA. This CDR3 has 17 residues. The junction had 15 bases not matched to a gene; V was cut back by 5 bases and J by 6 bases. As DNA, the CDR3 is TGTGCCAGCAGCCTAGGGGTGAGCGGGAGGGCCGGTAAGACCCAGTACTTC. Translating it yields CASSLGVSGRAGKTQYF.